This TCR beta chain was captured in a study of cytomegalovirus exposure and HLA in healthy donors. Findings of the study overall: Per published accounts, TCR beta sequences correctly predicted the HLA-A and HLA-B alleles of most subjects. Earlier results showed most TCR beta V segments being productive about 90% or about 30% of the time.

V was shortened by 1 base and J by 2 bases, with 9 bases between the two germline ends. CDR3 length: 14 residues. Germline CDR1 reads SGHNT; CDR2 reads YYREEE (reference sequence). About this clone: Antigen: not known.

PCR employed 60 Vbeta and 13 Jbeta primers. Only in-frame clones appear in the TCRdb table, and some are missing; sequencing was by immunoSEQ multiplex PCR. The sample yields 150,000 to 200,000 clones, roughly 68% seen once. The sequenced sample was PBMCs. This rearrangement joins TRBV5-4 to TRBJ1-2; tentative D call: TRBD1 (5 bases). The sequence was obtained from a man aged 30 to 45 in good health and CMV-seropositive. The CDR3 reads CASSLRDFNYGYTF. As DNA, the CDR3 is TGTGCCAGCAGCTTGAGGGACTTCAACTATGGCTACACCTTC.